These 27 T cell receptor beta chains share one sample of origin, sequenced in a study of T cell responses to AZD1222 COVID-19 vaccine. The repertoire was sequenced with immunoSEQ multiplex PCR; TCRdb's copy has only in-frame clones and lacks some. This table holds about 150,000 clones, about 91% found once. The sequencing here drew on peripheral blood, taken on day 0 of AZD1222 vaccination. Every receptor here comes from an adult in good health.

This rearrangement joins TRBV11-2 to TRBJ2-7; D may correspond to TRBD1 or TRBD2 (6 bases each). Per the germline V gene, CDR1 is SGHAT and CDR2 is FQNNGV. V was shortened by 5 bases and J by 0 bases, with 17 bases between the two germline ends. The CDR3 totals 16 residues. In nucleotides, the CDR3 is TGTGCCAGCAGCCCACTCGAGGGGGGCCTCTCCTACGAGCAGTACTTC. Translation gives CASSPLEGGLSYEQYF. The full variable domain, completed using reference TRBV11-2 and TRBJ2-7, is EAGVAQSPRYKIIEKRQSVAFWCNPISGHATLYWYQQILGQGPKLLIQFQNNGVVDDSQLPKDRFSAERLKGVDSTLKIQPAKLEDSAVYLCASSPLEGGLSYEQYFGPGTRLTVT.

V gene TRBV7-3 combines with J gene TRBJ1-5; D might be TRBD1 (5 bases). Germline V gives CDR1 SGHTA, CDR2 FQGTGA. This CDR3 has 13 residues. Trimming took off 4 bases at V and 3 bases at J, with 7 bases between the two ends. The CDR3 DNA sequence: TGTGCCAGCAGCTACGGGGCCAATCAGCCCCAGCATTTT. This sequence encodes CASSYGANQPQHF.

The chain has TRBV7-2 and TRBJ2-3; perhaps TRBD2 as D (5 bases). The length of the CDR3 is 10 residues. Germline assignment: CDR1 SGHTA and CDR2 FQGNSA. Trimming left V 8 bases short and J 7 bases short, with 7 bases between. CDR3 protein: CASGGNTQYF. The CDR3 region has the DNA TGTGCCAGCGGAGGAAATACGCAGTATTTT.

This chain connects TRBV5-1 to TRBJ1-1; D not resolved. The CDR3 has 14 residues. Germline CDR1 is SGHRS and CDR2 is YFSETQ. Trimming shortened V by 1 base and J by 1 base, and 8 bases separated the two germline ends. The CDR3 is CASSLWSQNTEAFF. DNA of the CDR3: TGCGCCAGCAGCTTGTGGTCCCAGAACACTGAAGCTTTCTTT.

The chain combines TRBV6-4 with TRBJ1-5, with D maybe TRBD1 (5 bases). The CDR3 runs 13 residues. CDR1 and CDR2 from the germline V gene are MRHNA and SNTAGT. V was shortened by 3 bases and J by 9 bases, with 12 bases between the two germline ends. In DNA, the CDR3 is TGTGCCAGCAGTGAGGGGGGGAGCCGGCCCCAGCATTTT. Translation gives CASSEGGSRPQHF.

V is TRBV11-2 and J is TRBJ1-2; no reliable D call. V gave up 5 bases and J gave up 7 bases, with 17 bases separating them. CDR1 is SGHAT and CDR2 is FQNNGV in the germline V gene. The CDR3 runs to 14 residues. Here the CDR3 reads CASSPMRGEGGYTF. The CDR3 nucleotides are TGTGCCAGCAGCCCCATGCGCGGGGAGGGTGGCTACACCTTC.

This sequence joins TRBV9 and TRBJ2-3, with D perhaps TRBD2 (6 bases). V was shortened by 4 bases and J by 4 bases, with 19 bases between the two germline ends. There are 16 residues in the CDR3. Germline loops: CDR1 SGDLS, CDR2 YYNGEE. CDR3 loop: CASSPYRGLRADTQYF. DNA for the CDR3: TGTGCCAGCAGCCCCTACCGGGGACTTAGGGCAGATACGCAGTATTTT.

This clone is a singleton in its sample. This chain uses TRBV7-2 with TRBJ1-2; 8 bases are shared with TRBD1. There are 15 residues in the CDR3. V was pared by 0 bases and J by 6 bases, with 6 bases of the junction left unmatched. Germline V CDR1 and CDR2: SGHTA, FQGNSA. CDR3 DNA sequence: TGTGCCAGCAGCTTAGCGGTTCAGGGGGCGGATGGCTACACCTTC. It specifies CASSLAVQGADGYTF.

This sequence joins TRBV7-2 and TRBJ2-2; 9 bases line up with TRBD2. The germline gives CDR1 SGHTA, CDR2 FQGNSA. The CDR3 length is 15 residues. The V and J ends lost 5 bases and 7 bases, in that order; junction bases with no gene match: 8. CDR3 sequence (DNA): TGTGCCAGCAGCCCGGCGGGGGGGCGAGGCGGGGAGCTGTTTTTT. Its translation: CASSPAGGRGGELFF. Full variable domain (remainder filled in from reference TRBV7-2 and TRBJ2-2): GAGVSQSPSNKVTEKGKDVELRCDPISGHTALYWYRQSLGQGLEFLIYFQGNSAPDKSGLPSDRFSAERTGGSVSTLTIQRTQQEDSAVYLCASSPAGGRGGELFFGEGSRLTVL.

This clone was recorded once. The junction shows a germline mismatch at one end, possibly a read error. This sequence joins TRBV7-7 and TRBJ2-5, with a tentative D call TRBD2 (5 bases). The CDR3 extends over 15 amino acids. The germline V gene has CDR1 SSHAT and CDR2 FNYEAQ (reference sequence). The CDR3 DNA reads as TGTGCTAGCAGCTTAGCGTCGGCGGGCACCCAGACCCAGTACTTC. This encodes CASSLASAGTQTQYF.

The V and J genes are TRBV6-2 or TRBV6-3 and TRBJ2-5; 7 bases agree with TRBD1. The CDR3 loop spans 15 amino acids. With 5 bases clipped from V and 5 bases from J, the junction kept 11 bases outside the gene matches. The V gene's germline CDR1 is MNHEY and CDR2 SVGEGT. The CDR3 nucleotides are TGTGCCAGCAGTGCCCCCTCGACAGGGTCGGAGACCCAGTACTTC. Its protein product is CASSAPSTGSETQYF.

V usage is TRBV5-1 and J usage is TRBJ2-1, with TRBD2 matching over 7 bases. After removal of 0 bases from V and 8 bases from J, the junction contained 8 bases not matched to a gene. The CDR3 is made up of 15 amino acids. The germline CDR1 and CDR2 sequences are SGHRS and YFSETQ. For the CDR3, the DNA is TGCGCCAGCAGCTTGGGAAGAGGACTAGTCCATGAGCAGTTCTTC. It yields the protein CASSLGRGLVHEQFF. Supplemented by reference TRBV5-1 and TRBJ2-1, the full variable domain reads KAGVTQTPRYLIKTRGQQVTLSCSPISGHRSVSWYQQTPGQGLQFLFEYFSETQRNKGNFPGRFSGRQFSNSRSEMNVSTLELGDSALYLCASSLGRGLVHEQFFGPGTRLTVL.

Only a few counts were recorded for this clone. CDR3 in DNA: TGTGCCAGCAGCTTGGCCGGGACAGGACAGCCCCAGCATTTT. Translated: CASSLAGTGQPQHF. V is TRBV5-6 and J is TRBJ1-5; 8 positions agree with TRBD1. The V gene end was trimmed by 0 bases and the J gene end by 7 bases; junction bases not matched to a gene: 3. The CDR3 is made up of 14 amino acids. Looked up from germline, CDR1 is SGHDT and CDR2 is YYEEEE.

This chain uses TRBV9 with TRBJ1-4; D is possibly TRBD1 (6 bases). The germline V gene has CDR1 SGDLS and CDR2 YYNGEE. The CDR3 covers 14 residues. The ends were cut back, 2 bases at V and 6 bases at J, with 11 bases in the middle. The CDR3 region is CASSVGTSHEKLFF. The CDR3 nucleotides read TGTGCCAGCAGCGTCGGGACAAGTCATGAAAAACTGTTTTTT.

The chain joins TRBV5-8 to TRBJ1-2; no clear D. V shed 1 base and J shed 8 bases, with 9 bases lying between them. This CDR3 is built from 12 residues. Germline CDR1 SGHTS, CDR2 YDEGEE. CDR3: CASSLSFRGYTF. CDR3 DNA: TGTGCCAGCAGCTTGTCATTCAGGGGCTACACCTTC.

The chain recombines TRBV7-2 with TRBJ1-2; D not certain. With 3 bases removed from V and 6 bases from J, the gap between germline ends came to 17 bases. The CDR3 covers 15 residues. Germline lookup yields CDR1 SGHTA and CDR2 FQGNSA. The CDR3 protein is CASSFQLQRADGYTF. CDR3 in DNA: TGTGCCAGCAGCTTCCAGCTTCAAAGGGCCGATGGCTACACCTTC.

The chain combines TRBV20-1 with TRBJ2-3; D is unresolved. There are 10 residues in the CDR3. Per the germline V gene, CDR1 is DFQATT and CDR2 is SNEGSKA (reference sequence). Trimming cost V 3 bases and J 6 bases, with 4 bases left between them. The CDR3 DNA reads TGCAGTGCTAGCAGGGATACGCAGTATTTT. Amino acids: CSASRDTQYF.

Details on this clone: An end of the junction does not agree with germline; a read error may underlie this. The CDR3 DNA reads as TGTGCCAGCAGTTCCCTAACAGGGGGCGGTATTCTCTTT. Encoded protein: CASSSLTGGGILF. The chain uses TRBV12-3 or TRBV12-4 and TRBJ1-1; TRBD1 matches 9 bases. The CDR3 spans 13 residues.

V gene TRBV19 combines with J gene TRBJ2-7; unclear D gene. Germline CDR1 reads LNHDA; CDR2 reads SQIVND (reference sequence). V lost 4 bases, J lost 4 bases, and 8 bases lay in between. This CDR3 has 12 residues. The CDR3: CASSKSAYEQYF. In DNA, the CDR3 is TGTGCCAGTAGTAAATCAGCTTACGAGCAGTACTTC.

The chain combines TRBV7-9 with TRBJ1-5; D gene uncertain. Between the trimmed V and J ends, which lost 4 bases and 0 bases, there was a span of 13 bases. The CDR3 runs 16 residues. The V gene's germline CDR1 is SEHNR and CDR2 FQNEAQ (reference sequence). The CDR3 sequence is CASSSSDLVSNQPQHF. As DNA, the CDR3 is TGTGCCAGCAGCTCCTCGGACCTCGTTAGCAATCAGCCCCAGCATTTT.

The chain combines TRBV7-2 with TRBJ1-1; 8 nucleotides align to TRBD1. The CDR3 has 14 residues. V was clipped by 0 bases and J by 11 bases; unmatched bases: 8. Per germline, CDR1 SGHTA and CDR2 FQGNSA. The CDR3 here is CASSLASRTGRAFF. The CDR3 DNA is TGTGCCAGCAGCTTAGCCTCTCGGACAGGGCGGGCTTTCTTT.

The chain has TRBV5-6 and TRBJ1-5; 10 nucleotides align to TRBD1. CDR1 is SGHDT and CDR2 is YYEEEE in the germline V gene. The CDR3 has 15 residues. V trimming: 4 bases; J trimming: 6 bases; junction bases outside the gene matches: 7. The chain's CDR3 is CASSGGQGLAQPQHF. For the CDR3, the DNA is TGTGCCAGCAGCGGGGGACAGGGGCTGGCTCAGCCCCAGCATTTT. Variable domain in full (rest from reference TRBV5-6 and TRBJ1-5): DAGVTQSPTHLIKTRGQQVTLRCSPKSGHDTVSWYQQALGQGPQFIFQYYEEEERQRGNFPDRFSGHQFPNYSSELNVNALLLGDSALYLCASSGGQGLAQPQHFGDGTRLSIL.

CDR3 region: CASSFGLGGETQYF. The CDR3 DNA follows: TGTGCCAGCAGTTTCGGACTAGGAGGGGAGACCCAGTACTTC. V gene TRBV27 combines with J gene TRBJ2-5; the match to TRBD2 covers 7 bases. With V trimmed by 3 bases and J by 5 bases, 6 bases remained unmatched. The CDR3 sequence is 14 residues long. Germline CDR1 and CDR2: MNHEY and SMNVEV (reference sequence).

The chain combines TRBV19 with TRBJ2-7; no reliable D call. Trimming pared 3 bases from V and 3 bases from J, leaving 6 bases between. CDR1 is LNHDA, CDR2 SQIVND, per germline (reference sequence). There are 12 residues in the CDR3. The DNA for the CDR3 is TGTGCCAGTAGTATTTCGGACTACGAGCAGTACTTC. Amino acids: CASSISDYEQYF.

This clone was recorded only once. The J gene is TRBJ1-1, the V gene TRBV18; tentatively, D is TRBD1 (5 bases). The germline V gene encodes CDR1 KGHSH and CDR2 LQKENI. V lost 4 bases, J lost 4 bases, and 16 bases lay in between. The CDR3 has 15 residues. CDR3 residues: CASSRGSGGGTEAFF. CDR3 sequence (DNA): TGTGCCAGCTCACGAGGCAGTGGGGGAGGCACTGAAGCTTTCTTT.

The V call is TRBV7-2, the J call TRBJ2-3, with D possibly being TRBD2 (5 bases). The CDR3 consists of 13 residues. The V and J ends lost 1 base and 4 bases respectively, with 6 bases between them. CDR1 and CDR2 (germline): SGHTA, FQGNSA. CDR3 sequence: CASSLVGADTQYF. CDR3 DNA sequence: TGTGCCAGCAGCTTAGTCGGGGCAGATACGCAGTATTTT.

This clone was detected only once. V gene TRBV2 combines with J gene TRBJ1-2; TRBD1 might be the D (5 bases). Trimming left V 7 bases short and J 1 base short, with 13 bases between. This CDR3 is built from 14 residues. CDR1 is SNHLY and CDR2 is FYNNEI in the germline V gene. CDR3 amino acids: CASTQGGFNYGYTF. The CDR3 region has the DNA TGTGCCAGCACCCAGGGAGGATTTAACTATGGCTACACCTTC. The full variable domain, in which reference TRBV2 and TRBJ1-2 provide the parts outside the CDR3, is EPEVTQTPSHQVTQMGQEVILRCVPISNHLYFYWYRQILGQKVEFLVSFYNNEISEKSEIFDDQFSVERPDGSNFTLKIRSTKLEDSAMYFCASTQGGFNYGYTFGSGTRLTVV.